Below, one T cell receptor beta chain is given with its context. This sample stems from a study of T cells after yellow fever vaccination. MiXCR was run by TCRdb on the 5' RACE reads, yielding one entry per CDR3 protein. Counted here are 130,000 or so distinct CDR3 sequences, about 16% occurring once; the ten biggest clones make up around 40%. The source is a man aged 18-30 years who received the YFV17D yellow fever vaccine. The specimen comprised CD8+ T cells sorted from PBMCs, sampled 5 days after the yellow fever booster vaccination.

For the CDR3, the DNA is TGTGCCAGCAGCGTGGGACTCTTACACACCTACGAGCAGTACTTC. It translates to CASSVGLLHTYEQYF. The chain is built from TRBV5-5 and TRBJ2-7, with D maybe TRBD2 (6 bases). The CDR3 runs 15 residues. V was shortened by 4 bases and J by 2 bases, with 16 bases between the two germline ends. The germline V gene encodes CDR1 SGHKS and CDR2 YYEKEE (reference sequence). The full variable domain, with the rest looked up from reference TRBV5-5 and TRBJ2-7, is DAGVTQSPTHLIKTRGQQVTLRCSPISGHKSVSWYQQVLGQGPQFIFQYYEKEERGRGNFPDRFSARQFPNYSSELNVNALLLGDSALYLCASSVGLLHTYEQYFGPGTRLTVT.